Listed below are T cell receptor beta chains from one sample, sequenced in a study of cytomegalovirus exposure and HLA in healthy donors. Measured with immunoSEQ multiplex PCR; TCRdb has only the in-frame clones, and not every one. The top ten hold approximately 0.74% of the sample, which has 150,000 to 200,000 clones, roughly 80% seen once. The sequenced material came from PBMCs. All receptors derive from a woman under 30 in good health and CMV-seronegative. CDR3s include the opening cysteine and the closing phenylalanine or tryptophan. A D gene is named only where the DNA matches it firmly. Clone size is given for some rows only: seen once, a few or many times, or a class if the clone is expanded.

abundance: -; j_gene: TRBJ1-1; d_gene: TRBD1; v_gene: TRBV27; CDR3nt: TGTGCCAGCAGTTTAGACAGGGGGGGGACTGAAGCTTTCTTT; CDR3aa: CASSLDRGGTEAFF
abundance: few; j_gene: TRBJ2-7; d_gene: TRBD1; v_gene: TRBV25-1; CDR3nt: TGTGCCAGCAGCCTAGGACAGGGTCTGACCTACGAGCAGTACTTC; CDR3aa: CASSLGQGLTYEQYF
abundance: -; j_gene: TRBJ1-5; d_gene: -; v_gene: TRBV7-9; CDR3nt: TGTGCCAGCAGCTTAGGGGAGGGCAATCAGCCCCAGCATTTT; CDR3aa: CASSLGEGNQPQHF
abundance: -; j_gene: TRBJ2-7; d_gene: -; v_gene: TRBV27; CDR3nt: TGTGCCAGCAGTATCAACAGAGCCTACGAGCAGTACTTC; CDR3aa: CASSINRAYEQYF
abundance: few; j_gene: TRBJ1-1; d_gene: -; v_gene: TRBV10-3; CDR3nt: TGTGCCATCAGTGAGGATCTAACGGGGAACACTGAAGCTTTCTTT; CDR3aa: CAISEDLTGNTEAFF
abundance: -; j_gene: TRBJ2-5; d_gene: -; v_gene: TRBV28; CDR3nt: TGTGCCAGCAGTTCTCCGGGGGTACTAGGGACCCAGTACTTC; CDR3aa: CASSSPGVLGTQYF
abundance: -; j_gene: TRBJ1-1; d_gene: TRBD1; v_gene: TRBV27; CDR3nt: TGTGCCAGCAGTCCCCGCCTAGGCCCGGGACAGGGGAGGGCTTTCTTT; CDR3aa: CASSPRLGPGQGRAFF
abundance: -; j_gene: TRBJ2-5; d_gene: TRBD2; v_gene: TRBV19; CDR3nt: TGTGCCAGTAGTCCCCGAGGTAGATCTAGCGGCCAAGAGACCCAGTACTTC; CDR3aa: CASSPRGRSSGQETQYF
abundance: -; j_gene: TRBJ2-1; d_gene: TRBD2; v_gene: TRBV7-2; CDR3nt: TGTGCCAGCAGCTTAGTGGGGCTAGCGGAGTACAATGAGCAGTTCTTC; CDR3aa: CASSLVGLAEYNEQFF
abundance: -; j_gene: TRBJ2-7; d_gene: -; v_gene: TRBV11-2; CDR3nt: TGTGCCAGCGGCAACCTGGCAGGGCGACGAGAGGAGCAGTACTTC; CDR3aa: CASGNLAGRREEQYF
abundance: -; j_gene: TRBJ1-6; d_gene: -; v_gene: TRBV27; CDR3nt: TGTGCCAGCAGTTTGGTGGGGGGAAATTCACCCCTCCACTTT; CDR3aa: CASSLVGGNSPLHF
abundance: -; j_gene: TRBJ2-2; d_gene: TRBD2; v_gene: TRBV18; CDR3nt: TGTGCCAGCTCACCATTTAGCGGGGCGAACACCGGGGAGCTGTTTTTT; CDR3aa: CASSPFSGANTGELFF
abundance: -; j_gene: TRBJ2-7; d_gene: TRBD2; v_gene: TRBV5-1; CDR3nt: TGCGCCAGCAGCTCCCAAGCGGGGGGGCTTGGCGAGCAGTACTTC; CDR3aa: CASSSQAGGLGEQYF
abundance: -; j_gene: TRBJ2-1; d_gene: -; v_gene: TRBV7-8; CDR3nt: TGTGCCAGCAGCTACCGGGACTCGCCTTTTGTAGATCGGCAGTTCTTC; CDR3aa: CASSYRDSPFVDRQFF
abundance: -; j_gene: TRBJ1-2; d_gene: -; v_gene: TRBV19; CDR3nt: TGTGCCAGTACTACATGGGGAGATGGCTACACCTTC; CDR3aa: CASTTWGDGYTF
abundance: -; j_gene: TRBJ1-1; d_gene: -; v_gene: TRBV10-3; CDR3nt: TGTGCCACGGGGGGAACGGGGGCGCCGGGGGGCACTGAAGCTTTCTTT; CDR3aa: CATGGTGAPGGTEAFF
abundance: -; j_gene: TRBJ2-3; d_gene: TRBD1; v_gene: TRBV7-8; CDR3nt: TGTGCCAGCAGCTTAGGGACAGGGGGCCGCACAGATACGCAGTATTTT; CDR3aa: CASSLGTGGRTDTQYF
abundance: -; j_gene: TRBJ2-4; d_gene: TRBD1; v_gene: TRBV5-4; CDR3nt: TGTGCCAGCAGCTTGGACCTGACAGGGGCCAAAAACATTCAGTACTTC; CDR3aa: CASSLDLTGAKNIQYF
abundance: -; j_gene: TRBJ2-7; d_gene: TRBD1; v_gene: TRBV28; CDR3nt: TGTGCCAGCAACACACAGGGGCCCATAGACTACGAGCAGTACTTC; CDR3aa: CASNTQGPIDYEQYF
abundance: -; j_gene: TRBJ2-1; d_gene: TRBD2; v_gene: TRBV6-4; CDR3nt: TGTGCCAGCAGTGACGGGACTAGCTGGGGCGATGAGCAGTTCTTC; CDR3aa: CASSDGTSWGDEQFF
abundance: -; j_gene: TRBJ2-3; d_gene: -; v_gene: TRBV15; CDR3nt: TGTGCCACCAGCCGCAGAGGACGGGATGGCACAGATACGCAGTATTTT; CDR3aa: CATSRRGRDGTDTQYF
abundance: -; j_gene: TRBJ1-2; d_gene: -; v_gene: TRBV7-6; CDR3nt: TGTGCCAGCAGCATAGACAGCTTTAACTATGGCTACACCTTC; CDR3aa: CASSIDSFNYGYTF
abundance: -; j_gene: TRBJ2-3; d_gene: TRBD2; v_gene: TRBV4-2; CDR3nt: TGTGCCAGCAGCCAAGAAGGCGGGGGGAGCACAGATACGCAGTATTTT; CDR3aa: CASSQEGGGSTDTQYF
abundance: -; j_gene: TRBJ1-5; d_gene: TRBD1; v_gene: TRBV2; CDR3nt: TGTGCCAGCAGCGGACAGGGGGCGAATGGGGAGCCCCAGCATTTT; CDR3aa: CASSGQGANGEPQHF
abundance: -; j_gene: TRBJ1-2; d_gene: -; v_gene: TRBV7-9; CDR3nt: TGTGCCAGCAGCCCCCCCGCGGGATATGGCTACACCTTC; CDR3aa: CASSPPAGYGYTF
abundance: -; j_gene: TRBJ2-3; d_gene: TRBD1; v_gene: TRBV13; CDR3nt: TGTGCCAGCAGCTTAGGATCGACAGGGGACACAGATACGCAGTATTTT; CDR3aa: CASSLGSTGDTDTQYF
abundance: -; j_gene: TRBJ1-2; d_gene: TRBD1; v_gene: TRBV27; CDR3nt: TGTGCCAGCAGTCCAGGACAGGGGGGGGGTTATTATGGCTACACCTTC; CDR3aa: CASSPGQGGGYYGYTF
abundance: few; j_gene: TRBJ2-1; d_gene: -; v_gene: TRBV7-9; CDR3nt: TGTTCCAGCAGCGCCCTAGGCAATGAGCAGTTCTTC; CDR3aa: CSSSALGNEQFF
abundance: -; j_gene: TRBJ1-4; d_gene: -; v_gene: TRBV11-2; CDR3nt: TGTGCCAGCAGCCGGACAGAGAATGAAAAACTGTTTTTT; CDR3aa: CASSRTENEKLFF
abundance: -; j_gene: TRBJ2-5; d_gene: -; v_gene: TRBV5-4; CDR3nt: TGTGCCAGCAGCACTCAAGACAGATATCAAGAGACCCAGTACTTC; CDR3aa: CASSTQDRYQETQYF
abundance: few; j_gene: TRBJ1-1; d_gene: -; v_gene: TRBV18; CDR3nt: TGTGCCAGCTCCTACTTGGGACAAATGAACACTGAAGCTTTCTTT; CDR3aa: CASSYLGQMNTEAFF
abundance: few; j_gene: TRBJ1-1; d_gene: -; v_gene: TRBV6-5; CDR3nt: TGTGCCAGCAGTTTTGGGCAGGGGAACACTGAAGCTTTCTTT; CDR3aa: CASSFGQGNTEAFF
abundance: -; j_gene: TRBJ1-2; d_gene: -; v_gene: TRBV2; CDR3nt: TGTGCCAGCAGCCTACTCCAGGGCTCTGGCTACACCTTC; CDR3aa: CASSLLQGSGYTF
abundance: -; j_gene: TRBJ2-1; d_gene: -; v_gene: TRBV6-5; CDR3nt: TGTGCCAGCAGTATGAGGGCCCACAATGAGCAGTTCTTC; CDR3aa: CASSMRAHNEQFF
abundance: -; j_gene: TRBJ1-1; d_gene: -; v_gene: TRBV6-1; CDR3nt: TGTGCCAGCAGTGATCAGGGGAAAGACACTGAAGCTTTCTTT; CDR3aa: CASSDQGKDTEAFF
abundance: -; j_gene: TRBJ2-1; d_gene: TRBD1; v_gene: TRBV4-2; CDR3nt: TGTGCCAGCACAACAGGGGGCCCCAATGAGCAGTTCTTC; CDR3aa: CASTTGGPNEQFF
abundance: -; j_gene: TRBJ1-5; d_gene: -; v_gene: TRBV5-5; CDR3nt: TGTGCCAGCACCGAGGTGGGAGGGCCTCCCCCCTATCAGCCCCAGCATTTT; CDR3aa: CASTEVGGPPPYQPQHF
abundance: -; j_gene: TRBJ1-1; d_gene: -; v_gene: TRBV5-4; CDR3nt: TGTGCCAGCAGCAATGCGACAAGAATGAACACTGAAGCTTTCTTT; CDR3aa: CASSNATRMNTEAFF
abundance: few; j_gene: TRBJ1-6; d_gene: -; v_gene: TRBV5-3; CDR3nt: TGTGCCAGAGGGAGGGGGGTACCCAATTCACCCCTCCACTTT; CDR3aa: CARGRGVPNSPLHF
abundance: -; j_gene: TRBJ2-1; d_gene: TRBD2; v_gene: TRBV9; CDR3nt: TGTGCCAGCAGCGAGCGGGGGGCGCCTGGCAATGAGCAGTTCTTC; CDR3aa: CASSERGAPGNEQFF
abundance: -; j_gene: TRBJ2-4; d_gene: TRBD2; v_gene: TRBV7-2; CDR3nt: TGTGCCAGCAGCACCTCTGACCGCGGGAGGCCGGCCAAAAACATTCAGTACTTC; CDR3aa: CASSTSDRGRPAKNIQYF